The source of this TCR beta chain is a study of T cell responses to AZD1222 COVID-19 vaccine. The method was immunoSEQ multiplex PCR; TCRdb's version includes in-frame clones alone and lacks a portion of them. This sample has under 150,000 clones; 85% to 95% occur once, and the top ten carry approximately 5.3%. CDR1 SGHRS and CDR2 YFSETQ come from the germline V gene. Trimming removed 3 bases from V and 3 bases from J; junction bases left unmatched: 8. This CDR3 spans 17 amino acids. The sequencing here drew on peripheral blood, taken on day 0 of AZD1222 vaccination. The chain is built from TRBV5-1 and TRBJ2-7; 14 nucleotides align to TRBD2. This TCR derives from an adult in good health. The CDR3 loop is CASSWGGLAGVLYEQYF. CDR3 nucleotide sequence: TGCGCCAGCAGCTGGGGGGGACTAGCGGGAGTCCTCTACGAGCAGTACTTC.